The T cell receptor beta chain under discussion was sequenced for a study of cytomegalovirus exposure and HLA in healthy donors. Study conclusions and caveats: Earlier analysis yielded a pattern in which most TCR beta V segments were productive about 90% or about 30% of the time. TRBV6-2, TRBV6-3 and other indistinguishable V segments were excluded.

The V gene's germline CDR1 is LGHNA and CDR2 YNFKEQ. The ends lost 3 bases at V and 3 bases at J; junction bases unmatched: 11. The CDR3 sequence is 17 residues long. The PCR ran on 60 Vbeta and 13 Jbeta primers. Generated by immunoSEQ multiplex PCR, the TCRdb table keeps only in-frame clones and is missing some. This table holds around 130,000 clones, roughly 83% found once. Comments on this clone: Its cognate antigen is unknown.

Source material: PBMCs. The V gene is TRBV4-2, the J gene TRBJ2-3, with 8 bases matching TRBD2. This sequence was found in a man aged 18 to 29 in good health and CMV-seronegative. In nucleotides, the CDR3 is TGTGCCAGCAGCCATCCATTCGGTGCGGGAGGTACAGATACGCAGTATTTT. Its translation is CASSHPFGAGGTDTQYF.